The entry below describes one T cell receptor (beta chain). Assay: immunoSEQ multiplex PCR; the TCRdb copy retains only in-frame clones and omits some. The sample yields 250,000 to 350,000 clones, about 81% seen once. The data derive from a study of blood T cell repertoires in COVID-19. Germline V lookup: CDR1 SGHRS, CDR2 YFSETQ. The CDR3 is 15 residues long. The V end lost 0 bases, the J end lost 6 bases, and 16 bases lay between the germline ends. The sequenced sample consisted of peripheral blood. This clonotype was obtained from a human donor with COVID-19, enrolled during active disease. The donor label of this sample is uncertain. This sequence joins TRBV5-1 and TRBJ2-7, with D possibly matching TRBD2 (6 bases). The CDR3 DNA reads TGCGCCAGCAGCTTGGCCGGAGGGGTTGGAGGCGAGCAGTACTTC. Amino acids: CASSLAGGVGGEQYF. The entire variable domain, with the rest obtained from reference TRBV5-1 and TRBJ2-7, is as follows: KAGVTQTPRYLIKTRGQQVTLSCSPISGHRSVSWYQQTPGQGLQFLFEYFSETQRNKGNFPGRFSGRQFSNSRSEMNVSTLELGDSALYLCASSLAGGVGGEQYFGPGTRLTVT.